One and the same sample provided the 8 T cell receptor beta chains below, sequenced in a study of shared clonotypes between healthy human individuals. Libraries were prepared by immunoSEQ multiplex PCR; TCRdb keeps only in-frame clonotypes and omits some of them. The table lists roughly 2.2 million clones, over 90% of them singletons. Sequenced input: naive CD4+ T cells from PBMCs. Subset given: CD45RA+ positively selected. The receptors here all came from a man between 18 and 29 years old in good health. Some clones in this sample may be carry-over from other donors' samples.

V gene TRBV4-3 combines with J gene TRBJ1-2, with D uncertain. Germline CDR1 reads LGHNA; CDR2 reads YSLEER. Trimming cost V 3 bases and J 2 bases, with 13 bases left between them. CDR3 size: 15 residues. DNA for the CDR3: TGCGCCAGCAGCCAGACGGTCCGAGTCAACTATGGCTACACCTTC. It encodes CASSQTVRVNYGYTF.

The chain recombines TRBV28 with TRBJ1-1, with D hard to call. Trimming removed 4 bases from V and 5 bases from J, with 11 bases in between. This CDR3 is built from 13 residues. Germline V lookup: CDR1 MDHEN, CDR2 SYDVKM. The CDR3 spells CASSWGLGTEAFF. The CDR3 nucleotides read TGTGCCAGCAGTTGGGGTCTAGGGACTGAAGCTTTCTTT.

The DNA of the CDR3 is TGTGCCAGCAGCATGGGGGGCGACGAGACCCAGTACTTC. Translated: CASSMGGDETQYF. This chain joins TRBV6-6 and TRBJ2-5; D is perhaps TRBD1 or TRBD2 (6 bases each). The V end lost 6 bases, the J end lost 5 bases, and 13 bases lay between the germline ends. CDR3 size: 13 residues. Germline loops: CDR1 MNHNY, CDR2 SVGAGI (reference sequence).

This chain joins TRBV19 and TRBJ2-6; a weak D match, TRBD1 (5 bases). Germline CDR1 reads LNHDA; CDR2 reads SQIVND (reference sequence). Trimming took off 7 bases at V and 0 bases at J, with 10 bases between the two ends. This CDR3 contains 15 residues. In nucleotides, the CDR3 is TGTGCCAGTATGACAGCCGGCTCTGGGGCCAACGTCCTGACTTTC. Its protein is CASMTAGSGANVLTF.

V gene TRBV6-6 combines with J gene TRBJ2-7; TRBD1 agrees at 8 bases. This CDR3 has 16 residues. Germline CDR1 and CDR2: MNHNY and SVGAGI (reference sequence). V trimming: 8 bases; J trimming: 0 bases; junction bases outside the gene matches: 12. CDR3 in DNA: TGTGCCAGCGCCCAGGGATCCGGGACAGGCTCCTACGAGCAGTACTTC. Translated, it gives CASAQGSGTGSYEQYF.

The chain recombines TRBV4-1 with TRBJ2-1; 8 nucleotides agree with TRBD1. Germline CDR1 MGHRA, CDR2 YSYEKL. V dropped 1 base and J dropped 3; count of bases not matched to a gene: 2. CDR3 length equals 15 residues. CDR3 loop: CASSQVDRDYNEQFF. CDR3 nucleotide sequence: TGCGCCAGCAGCCAAGTGGACAGGGACTACAATGAGCAGTTCTTC.

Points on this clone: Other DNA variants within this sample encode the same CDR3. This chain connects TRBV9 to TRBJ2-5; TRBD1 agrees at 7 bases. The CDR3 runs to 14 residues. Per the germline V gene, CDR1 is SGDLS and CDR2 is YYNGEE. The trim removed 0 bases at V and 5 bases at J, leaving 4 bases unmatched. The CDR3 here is CASSVGQGRETQYF. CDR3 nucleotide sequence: TGTGCCAGCAGCGTAGGACAGGGAAGGGAGACCCAGTACTTC.

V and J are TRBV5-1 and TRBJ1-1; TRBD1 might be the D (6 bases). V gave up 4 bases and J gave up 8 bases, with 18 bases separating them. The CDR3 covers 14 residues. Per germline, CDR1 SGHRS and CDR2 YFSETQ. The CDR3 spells CASSQLGGPVEAFF. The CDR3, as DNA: TGCGCCAGCAGCCAATTGGGGGGGCCGGTAGAAGCTTTCTTT.